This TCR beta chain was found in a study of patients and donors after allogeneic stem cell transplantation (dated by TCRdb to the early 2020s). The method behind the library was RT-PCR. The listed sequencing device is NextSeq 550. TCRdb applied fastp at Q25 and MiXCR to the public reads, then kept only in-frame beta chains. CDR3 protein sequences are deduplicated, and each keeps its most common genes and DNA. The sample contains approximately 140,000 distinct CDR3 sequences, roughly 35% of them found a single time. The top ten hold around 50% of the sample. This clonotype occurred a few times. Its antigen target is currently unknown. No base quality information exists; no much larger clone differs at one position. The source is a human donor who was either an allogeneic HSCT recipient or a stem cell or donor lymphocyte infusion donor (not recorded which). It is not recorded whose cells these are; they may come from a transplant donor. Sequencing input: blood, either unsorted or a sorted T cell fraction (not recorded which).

The CDR3 protein sequence reads: CSAGLSGQTHYGYTF. The bases read TGCAGTGCTGGACTATCGGGACAGACACATTATGGCTACACCTTC. The rearranged segments are TRBV20-1 and TRBJ1-2; 7 central bases correspond to TRBD1. CDR3 length: 15 amino acids, cysteine to phenylalanine. Only CDR3 DNA is held: 45 bases, read in frame from base 1. The germline V gene (reference sequence) provides CDR1 DFQATT and CDR2 SNEGSKA. V has 5 bases trimmed and J has 5 bases trimmed; junction bases matching no gene number 14.